A single sample is the source of the 4 T cell receptor beta chains below, sequenced in a study of blood T cell repertoires in COVID-19. Clones were sequenced by immunoSEQ multiplex PCR, and TCRdb holds only the in-frame ones, with some missing. Counted here are about 10,000 clones, approximately 83% occurring once; the ten biggest clones make up roughly 7.7%. The sequencing sample was made of peripheral blood. The receptors derive from a human donor in a cohort sampled during active COVID-19.

The chain employs TRBV18 and TRBJ2-7; 11 bases line up with TRBD1. The germline V gene has CDR1 KGHSH and CDR2 LQKENI. V trimming: 4 bases; J trimming: 4 bases; junction bases outside the gene matches: 3. This CDR3 is 14 amino acids long. DNA for the CDR3: TGTGCCAGCTCACATGGACAGGGGGCGTACGAGCAGTACTTC. It is translated as CASSHGQGAYEQYF.

This chain links TRBV5-6 with TRBJ2-7; 8 bases are shared with TRBD1. The germline V gene has CDR1 SGHDT and CDR2 YYEEEE. V dropped 4 bases and J dropped 0; count of bases not matched to a gene: 6. The CDR3 is 15 residues long. CDR3 sequence reads: CASSPTGANSYEQYF. The CDR3 DNA follows: TGTGCCAGCAGCCCGACAGGGGCGAACTCCTACGAGCAGTACTTC.

About this clone itself: The junction does not match germline at one end; this may be a read error. V gene TRBV13 combines with J gene TRBJ2-7, with 14 bases fitting TRBD2. The CDR3 runs to 14 residues. Looked up from germline, CDR1 is PRHDT and CDR2 is FYEKMQ (reference sequence). The CDR3 reads CASSLGLAGEGWVF. The CDR3 bases are TGTGCCAGCAGCTTGGGACTAGCGGGAGAGGGGTGGGTCTTC.

The CDR3 is CASTARGLAGNNEQFF. CDR3 DNA: TGTGCCAGCACCGCCAGGGGACTAGCGGGAAACAATGAGCAGTTCTTC. The chain links TRBV9 to TRBJ2-1, with 13 nucleotides matching TRBD2. Germline V gene sequence: CDR1 SGDLS, CDR2 YYNGEE. V lost 6 bases to trimming and J lost 5 bases; unmatched junction nucleotides: 8. This CDR3 region has 16 residues.